This section outlines one T cell receptor beta chain sequence together with its context. Its antigen is not identified. Here immunoSEQ multiplex PCR was the method, and the copy in TCRdb shows in-frame clones only, minus some. The sample shows 43,000 or so clones, 90% of them seen only once. The data were obtained in a study of T cell responses to AZD1222 COVID-19 vaccine. Findings of the study overall: Within unmutated variant regions lay the reported targets of nearly half of spike-specific TCRs. Baseline serostatus was positive in only a handful of AZD1222 recipients. Vaccine-related CD4 TCRs covered spike, predominating at 160-218 and 743-854. Repertoires were obtained only post-peak T cell response.

This CDR3 is built from 15 residues. Germline-derived CDR1 and CDR2 are SGDLS and YYNGEE. V dropped 0 bases and J dropped 7; count of bases not matched to a gene: 9. This specimen consisted of peripheral blood, obtained 28 days after the second AZD1222 dose. This chain connects TRBV9 to TRBJ1-2; 7 nucleotides align to TRBD1. The receptor comes from an adult who received the AZD1222 COVID-19 vaccine. The CDR3 sequence: CASSVGSDRWSGYTF. Written as DNA, the CDR3 is TGTGCCAGCAGCGTAGGCTCGGACAGGTGGAGTGGCTACACCTTC.